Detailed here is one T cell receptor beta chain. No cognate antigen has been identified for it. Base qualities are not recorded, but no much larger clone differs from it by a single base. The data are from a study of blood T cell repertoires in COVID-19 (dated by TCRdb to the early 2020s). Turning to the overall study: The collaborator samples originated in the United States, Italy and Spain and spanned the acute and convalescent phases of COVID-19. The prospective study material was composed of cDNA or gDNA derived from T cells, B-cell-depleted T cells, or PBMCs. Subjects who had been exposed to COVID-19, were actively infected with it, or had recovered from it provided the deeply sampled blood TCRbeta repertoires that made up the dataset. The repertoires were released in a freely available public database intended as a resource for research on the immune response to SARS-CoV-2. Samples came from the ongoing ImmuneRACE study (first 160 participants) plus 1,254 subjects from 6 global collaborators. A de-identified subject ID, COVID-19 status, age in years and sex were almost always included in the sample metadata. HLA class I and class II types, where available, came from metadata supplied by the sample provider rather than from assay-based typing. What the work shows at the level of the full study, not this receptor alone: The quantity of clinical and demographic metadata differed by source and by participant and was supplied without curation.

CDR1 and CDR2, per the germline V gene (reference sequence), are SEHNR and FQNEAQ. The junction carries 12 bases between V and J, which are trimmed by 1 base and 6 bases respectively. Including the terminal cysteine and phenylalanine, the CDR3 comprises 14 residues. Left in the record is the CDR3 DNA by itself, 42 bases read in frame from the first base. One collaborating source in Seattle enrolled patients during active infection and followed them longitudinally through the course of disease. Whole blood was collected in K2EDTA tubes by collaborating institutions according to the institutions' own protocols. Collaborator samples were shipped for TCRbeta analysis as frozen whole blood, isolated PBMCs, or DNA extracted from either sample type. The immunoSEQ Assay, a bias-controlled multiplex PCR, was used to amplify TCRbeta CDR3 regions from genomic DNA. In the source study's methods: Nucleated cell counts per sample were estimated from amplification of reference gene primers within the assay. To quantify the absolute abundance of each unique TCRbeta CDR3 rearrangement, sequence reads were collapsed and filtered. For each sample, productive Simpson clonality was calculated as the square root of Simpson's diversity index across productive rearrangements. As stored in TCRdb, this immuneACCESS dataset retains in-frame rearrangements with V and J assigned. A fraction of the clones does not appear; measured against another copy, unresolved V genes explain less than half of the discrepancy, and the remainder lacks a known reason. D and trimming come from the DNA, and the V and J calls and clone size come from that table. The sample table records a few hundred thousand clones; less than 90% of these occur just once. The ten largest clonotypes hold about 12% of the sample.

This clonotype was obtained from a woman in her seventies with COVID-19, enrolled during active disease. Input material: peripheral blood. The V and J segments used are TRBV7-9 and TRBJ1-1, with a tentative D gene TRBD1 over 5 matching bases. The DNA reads TGTGCCAGCAGCTTAGATCGGGGGACCCCTGAAGCTTTCTTT. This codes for CASSLDRGTPEAFF.